The 20 T cell receptor beta chains in this list originate from one sample, sequenced in a study of beta chain features in type 1 diabetes. Expressed TCRB transcripts were sequenced because the entire RNA isolate underwent reverse transcription. Produced via immunoSEQ multiplex PCR; TCRdb's table is partial and in-frame only. The sample shows hundreds of thousands of clones, around 15% of them seen only once. Sequences were obtained from naive CD4+ T cells from blood. These receptor sequences come from a man aged 18 to 30 in good health.

The chain couples TRBV5-4 to TRBJ1-3; D is undetermined. The CDR3 length is 17 residues. Trimming removed 4 bases from V and 0 bases from J, with 17 bases in between. Germline lookup yields CDR1 SGHNT and CDR2 YYREEE (reference sequence). The CDR3 here is CASSLGGHRSSGNTIYF. Here the CDR3 DNA reads TGTGCCAGCAGCCTTGGTGGCCATCGCAGCTCTGGAAACACCATATATTTT.

There are a few counts of this clone. The rearrangement joins TRBV5-4 to TRBJ1-4; 8 positions match TRBD1. This CDR3 spans 15 amino acids. The V and J ends lost 1 base and 5 bases, in that order; junction bases with no gene match: 4. In germline, CDR1 is SGHNT, CDR2 YYREEE (reference sequence). The CDR3 here is CASSLLDRANEKLFF. In DNA, the CDR3 is TGTGCCAGCAGCTTGTTGGACAGGGCAAATGAAAAACTGTTTTTT.

The chain is built from TRBV18 and TRBJ2-2; D ambiguous. The germline V and J ends were trimmed by 4 bases and 2 bases, with 17 bases remaining between them. Germline loops: CDR1 KGHSH, CDR2 LQKENI. The CDR3 consists of 17 residues. This chain's CDR3 is CASSLSGRVTNTGELFF. DNA of the CDR3: TGTGCCAGCTCACTATCAGGACGGGTCACTAACACCGGGGAGCTGTTTTTT.

In its sample, this clone was seen a few times. This chain uses TRBV28 with TRBJ2-3; 8 bases line up with TRBD2. Germline CDR1 reads MDHEN; CDR2 reads SYDVKM. This CDR3 has 15 amino acids. J was trimmed by 1 base and V by 7 bases; bases with no gene match: 7. This chain's CDR3 is CASTRGGPRTDTQYF. Here the CDR3 DNA reads TGTGCCAGCACCCGGGGGGGACCACGCACAGATACGCAGTATTTT. Combining the CDR3 with reference TRBV28 and TRBJ2-3 gives the whole variable domain DVKVTQSSRYLVKRTGEKVFLECVQDMDHENMFWYRQDPGLGLRLIYFSYDVKMKEKGDIPEGYSVSREKKERFSLILESASTNQTSMYLCASTRGGPRTDTQYFGPGTRLTVL.

The chain links TRBV11-1 to TRBJ2-1; no clear D gene. The CDR3 loop spans 16 amino acids. The V end was cut by 5 bases, the J end by 0 bases, with 14 bases between. Per the germline V gene, CDR1 is SGHAT and CDR2 is FQDESV (reference sequence). CDR3 nucleotide sequence: TGTGCCAGCAGCCTCCGGGTACTCGGCTCCTACAATGAGCAGTTCTTC. Protein product: CASSLRVLGSYNEQFF. The full variable domain, completed using reference TRBV11-1 and TRBJ2-1, is EAEVAQSPRYKITEKSQAVAFWCDPISGHATLYWYRQILGQGPELLVQFQDESVVDDSQLPKDRFSAERLKGVDSTLKIQPAELGDSAMYLCASSLRVLGSYNEQFFGPGTRLTVL.

Only a few counts were recorded for this clone. The chain uses TRBV2 and TRBJ2-5, with TRBD1 identical over 10 bases. The CDR3 is 13 residues long. Germline assignment: CDR1 SNHLY and CDR2 FYNNEI. V lost 6 bases, J lost 3 bases, and 1 base stayed unmatched. CDR3 DNA: TGTGCCAGCAGGGGGACAGGGGAAGAGACCCAGTACTTC. This gives the protein CASRGTGEETQYF.

The rearrangement links TRBV19 to TRBJ1-1; unclear D gene. The length of the CDR3 is 16 residues. V was clipped by 3 bases and J by 1 base, with 15 bases between them. Germline V lookup: CDR1 LNHDA, CDR2 SQIVND (reference sequence). CDR3 sequence (DNA): TGTGCCAGTAGTATCATACCAACACTACGGAACACTGAAGCTTTCTTT. This codes for CASSIIPTLRNTEAFF.

The chain employs TRBV7-2 and TRBJ2-5, with TRBD1 identical over 8 bases. Germline CDR1 and CDR2: SGHTA and FQGNSA. Trimming took 2 bases from V and 4 from J; bases not matched to a gene: 6. The CDR3 is 15 residues long. As DNA, the CDR3 is TGTGCCAGCAGCTTAACACGGACAGGGCGAGAGACCCAGTACTTC. It translates to CASSLTRTGRETQYF.

This clone has a handful of counts. The genes are TRBV4-3 and TRBJ2-2; no reliable D call. The CDR3 is made up of 16 amino acids. CDR1 and CDR2 from the germline V gene are LGHNA and YSLEER. Trimming removed 0 bases from V and 1 base from J, with 9 bases in between. CDR3 sequence reads: CASSQEAILNTGELFF. As DNA, the CDR3 is TGCGCCAGCAGCCAAGAAGCCATATTGAACACCGGGGAGCTGTTTTTT.

In its sample, this clone was seen a few times. This rearrangement joins TRBV6-5 to TRBJ2-7; tentative D call: TRBD2 (6 bases). Trimming shortened V by 2 bases and J by 0 bases, and 11 bases separated the two germline ends. CDR3 size: 15 residues. Germline V lookup: CDR1 MNHEY, CDR2 SVGAGI. The CDR3 DNA sequence: TGTGCCAGCAGTTACGCCCCCGGGAGCTCCTACGAGCAGTACTTC. Translating gives CASSYAPGSSYEQYF.

J is TRBJ2-7 and V is TRBV9; perhaps TRBD2 as D (5 bases). Looked up from germline, CDR1 is SGDLS and CDR2 is YYNGEE. The CDR3 extends over 14 amino acids. V was cut by 2 bases and J by 2 bases, with 11 bases left in between. The CDR3 sequence is CASSVTGIPYEQYF. The CDR3 DNA reads as TGTGCCAGCAGCGTTACGGGGATCCCCTACGAGCAGTACTTC.

This chain joins TRBV5-6 and TRBJ1-6; D ambiguous. The CDR3 is 12 amino acids. V dropped 0 bases and J dropped 10 bases, with 5 bases sitting between them. CDR1 is SGHDT, CDR2 YYEEEE, per germline. CDR3 DNA sequence: TGTGCCAGCAGCTTGGTGGACTCACCCCTCCACTTT. It yields the protein CASSLVDSPLHF.

The chain links TRBV14 to TRBJ1-2; D might be TRBD1 (5 bases). Germline V gene data show CDR1 as SGHDN and CDR2 as FVKESK. The CDR3 sequence is 15 residues long. With 4 bases removed from V and 0 bases from J, the gap between germline ends came to 12 bases. The CDR3 region is CASSRQTVTNYGYTF. The DNA for the CDR3 is TGTGCCAGCAGCCGGCAGACAGTAACTAACTATGGCTACACCTTC. Full variable domain (missing parts from reference TRBV14 and TRBJ1-2): EAGVTQFPSHSVIEKGQTVTLRCDPISGHDNLYWYRRVMGKEIKFLLHFVKESKQDESGMPNNRFLAERTGGTYSTLKVQPAELEDSGVYFCASSRQTVTNYGYTFGSGTRLTVV.

The table lists this clone with a few counts. J is TRBJ2-5 and V is TRBV7-2; TRBD1 aligns across 10 bases. J gave up 4 bases and V 5 bases, and 7 bases lay outside the gene matches. Germline CDR1 SGHTA, CDR2 FQGNSA. CDR3 length equals 15 residues. Here the CDR3 DNA reads TGTGCCAGCAGCAATAGGGGACAGGGGCGAGAGACCCAGTACTTC. Residues: CASSNRGQGRETQYF.

The table lists this clone with a few counts. This chain uses TRBV5-1 with TRBJ2-2; 9 positions match TRBD1. Germline CDR1 and CDR2: SGHRS and YFSETQ. The V and J ends lost 3 bases and 4 bases, in that order; junction bases with no gene match: 7. This CDR3 is built from 16 residues. The CDR3 reads CASSSDRGRSTGELFF. The CDR3, as DNA: TGCGCCAGCAGCTCGGACAGGGGTAGGAGCACCGGGGAGCTGTTTTTT.

This clone showed up just a few times. This chain links TRBV11-3 with TRBJ2-1, with D perhaps TRBD1 or TRBD2 (6 bases each). The CDR3 contains 15 residues. Trimming shortened V by 3 bases and J by 6 bases, and 15 bases separated the two germline ends. In germline, CDR1 is SGHNT, CDR2 YENEEA. The DNA for the CDR3 is TGTGCCAGCAGCTTCTCACAGGGAGGTCGCAATGAGCAGTTCTTC. It codes for CASSFSQGGRNEQFF. Complete variable domain (other parts from reference TRBV11-3 and TRBJ2-1): EAGVVQSPRYKIIEKKQPVAFWCNPISGHNTLYWYLQNLGQGPELLIRYENEEAVDDSQLPKDRFSAERLKGVDSTLKIQPAELGDSAVYLCASSFSQGGRNEQFFGPGTRLTVL.

A few counts support this clone. Other DNA sequences in the same sample also yield this CDR3. The gene calls are TRBV9 and TRBJ2-6; D may match TRBD1 or TRBD2 (5 bases each). Trimming pared 0 bases from V and 0 bases from J, leaving 16 bases between. Germline V gene data show CDR1 as SGDLS and CDR2 as YYNGEE. The CDR3 contains 19 residues. Here the CDR3 DNA reads TGTGCCAGCAGCGTAGTGGGATGGGACCGTAGCTCTGGGGCCAACGTCCTGACTTTC. Translated: CASSVVGWDRSSGANVLTF.

This clone occurred many times. The chain carries TRBV10-3 and TRBJ2-3, with D possibly called TRBD1 or TRBD2 (5 bases each). The CDR3 loop spans 15 amino acids. Germline CDR1 reads ENHRY; CDR2 reads SYGVKD. Trimming shortened V by 4 bases and J by 4 bases, and 15 bases separated the two germline ends. The chain's CDR3 is CAISVSEGLADTQYF. The DNA for the CDR3 is TGTGCCATCAGTGTGAGTGAGGGGTTGGCAGATACGCAGTATTTT.

This clone has only a few counts. The V gene is TRBV5-1, the J gene TRBJ1-4; no definite D call. The germline V gene encodes CDR1 SGHRS and CDR2 YFSETQ. Trimming left V 1 base short and J 2 bases short, with 0 bases between. The CDR3 totals 12 residues. The CDR3 loop reads CASSLTNEKLFF. CDR3 DNA: TGCGCCAGCAGCTTGACTAATGAAAAACTGTTTTTT.

This clone appeared a few times. V and J are TRBV6-5 and TRBJ1-5; D is ambiguous. The CDR3 loop spans 13 amino acids. V was pared by 6 bases and J by 2 bases, with 8 bases between. Germline-derived CDR1 and CDR2 are MNHEY and SVGAGI. CDR3 in DNA: TGTGCCAGCAGAGATAGCGGCAATCAGCCCCAGCATTTT. Its protein is CASRDSGNQPQHF.